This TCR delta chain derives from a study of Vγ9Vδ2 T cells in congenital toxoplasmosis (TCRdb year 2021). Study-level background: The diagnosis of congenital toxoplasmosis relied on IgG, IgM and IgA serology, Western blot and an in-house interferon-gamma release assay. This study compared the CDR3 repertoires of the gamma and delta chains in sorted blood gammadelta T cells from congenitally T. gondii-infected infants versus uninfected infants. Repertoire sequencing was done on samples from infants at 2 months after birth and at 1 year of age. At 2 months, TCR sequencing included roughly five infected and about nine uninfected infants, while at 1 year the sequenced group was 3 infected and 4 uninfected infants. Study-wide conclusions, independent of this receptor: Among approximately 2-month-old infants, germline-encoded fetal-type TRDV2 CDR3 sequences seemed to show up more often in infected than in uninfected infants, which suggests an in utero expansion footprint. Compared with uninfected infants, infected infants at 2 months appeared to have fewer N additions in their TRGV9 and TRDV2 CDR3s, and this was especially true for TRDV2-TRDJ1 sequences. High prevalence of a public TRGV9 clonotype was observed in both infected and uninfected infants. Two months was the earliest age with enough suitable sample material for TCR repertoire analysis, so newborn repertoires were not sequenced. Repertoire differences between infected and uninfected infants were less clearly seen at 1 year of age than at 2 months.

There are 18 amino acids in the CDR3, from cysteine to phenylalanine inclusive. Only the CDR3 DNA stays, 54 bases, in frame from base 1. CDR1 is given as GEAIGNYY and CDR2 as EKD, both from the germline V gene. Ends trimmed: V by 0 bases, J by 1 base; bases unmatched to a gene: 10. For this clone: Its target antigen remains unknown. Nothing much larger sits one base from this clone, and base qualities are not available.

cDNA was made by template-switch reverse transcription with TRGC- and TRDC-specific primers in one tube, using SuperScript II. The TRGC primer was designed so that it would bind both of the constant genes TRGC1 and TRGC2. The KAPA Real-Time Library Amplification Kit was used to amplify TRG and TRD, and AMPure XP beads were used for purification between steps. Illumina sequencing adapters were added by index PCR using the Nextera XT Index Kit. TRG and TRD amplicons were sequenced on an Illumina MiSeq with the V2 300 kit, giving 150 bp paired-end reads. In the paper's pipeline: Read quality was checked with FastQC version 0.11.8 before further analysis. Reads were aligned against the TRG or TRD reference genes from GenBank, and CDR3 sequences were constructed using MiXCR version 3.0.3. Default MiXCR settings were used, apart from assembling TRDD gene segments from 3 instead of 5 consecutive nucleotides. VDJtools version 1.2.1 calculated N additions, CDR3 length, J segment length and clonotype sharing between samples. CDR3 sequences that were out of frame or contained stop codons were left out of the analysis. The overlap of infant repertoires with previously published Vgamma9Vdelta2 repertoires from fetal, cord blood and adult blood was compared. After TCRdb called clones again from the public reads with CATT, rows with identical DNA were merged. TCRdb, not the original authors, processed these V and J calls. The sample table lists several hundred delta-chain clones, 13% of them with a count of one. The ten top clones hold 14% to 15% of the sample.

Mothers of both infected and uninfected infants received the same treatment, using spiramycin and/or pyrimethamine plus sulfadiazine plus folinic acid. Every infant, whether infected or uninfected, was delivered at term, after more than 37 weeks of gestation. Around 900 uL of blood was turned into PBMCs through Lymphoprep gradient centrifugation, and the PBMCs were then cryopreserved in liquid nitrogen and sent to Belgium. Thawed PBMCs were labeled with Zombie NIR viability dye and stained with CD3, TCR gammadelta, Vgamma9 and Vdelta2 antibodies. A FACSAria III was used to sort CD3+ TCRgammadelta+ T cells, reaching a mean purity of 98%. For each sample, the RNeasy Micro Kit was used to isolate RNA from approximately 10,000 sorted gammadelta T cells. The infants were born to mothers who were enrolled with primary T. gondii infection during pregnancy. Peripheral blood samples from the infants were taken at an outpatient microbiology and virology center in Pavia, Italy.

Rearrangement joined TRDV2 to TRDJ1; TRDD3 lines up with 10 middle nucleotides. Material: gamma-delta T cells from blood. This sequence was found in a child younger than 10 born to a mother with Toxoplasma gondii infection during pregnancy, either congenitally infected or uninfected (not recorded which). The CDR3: CACDTIERTGGFTDKLIF. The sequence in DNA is TGTGCCTGTGACACCATAGAGCGTACTGGGGGATTCACCGATAAACTCATCTTT.